The 32 T cell receptor beta chains reported below all come from one sample, sequenced in a study of OX40 agonist ivuxolimab in advanced cancers. Sequenced by immunoSEQ multiplex PCR; TCRdb stores in-frame clones only, minus some. Altogether 90,000 to 100,000 clones are present, roughly nine tenths being singletons, with the ten largest covering 0.75% to 0.95%. Sequencing used CD4+ or CD8+ T cells sorted from blood, obtained in a trial of the OX40 agonist ivuxolimab. The receptors stem from an adult with an advanced solid tumor such as melanoma, head and neck, liver or kidney cancer.

This chain uses TRBV19 with TRBJ2-2; 8 bases match TRBD1. The CDR3 is made up of 17 amino acids. J gave up 6 bases and V 1 base, and 10 bases lay outside the gene matches. Germline V CDR1 and CDR2: LNHDA, SQIVND (reference sequence). The CDR3 loop reads CASSIAPQGARAGELFF. The CDR3, as DNA: TGTGCCAGTAGTATAGCCCCTCAGGGGGCGAGGGCCGGGGAGCTGTTTTTT.

This rearrangement joins TRBV7-2 to TRBJ2-6; tentatively, D is TRBD2 (5 bases). This CDR3 is built from 17 residues. The germline V gene has CDR1 SGHTA and CDR2 FQGNSA. The V gene lost 5 bases and the J gene lost 2 bases, with 16 bases spanning the gap. The CDR3 DNA reads TGTGCCAGCAGCCCCCGACAAGCGAGGGCTGGGGCCAACGTCCTGACTTTC. Encoded protein: CASSPRQARAGANVLTF.

V is TRBV21-1 and J is TRBJ2-1; TRBD1 reflects the table's D call only, with no check against the DNA. TRBV21-1 is described as a pseudogene. The CDR3 extends over 14 amino acids. CDR3 DNA: TGTGCCAGCAGCAGCTCGACAAGCTACAATGAGCAGTTCTTC. Residues: CASSSSTSYNEQFF.

This chain uses TRBV13 with TRBJ1-5; possibly TRBD1 for D (5 bases). Trimming left V 7 bases short and J 0 bases short, with 25 bases between. This CDR3 is 19 amino acids long. Germline V CDR1 and CDR2: PRHDT, FYEKMQ (reference sequence). CDR3 bases: TGTGCCAGCATCAAACCAGAGGGACGTGCCGGAGGTAGCAATCAGCCCCAGCATTTT. Residues: CASIKPEGRAGGSNQPQHF. Full variable domain (outside the CDR3, taken from reference TRBV13 and TRBJ1-5): AAGVIQSPRHLIKEKRETATLKCYPIPRHDTVYWYQQGPGQDPQFLISFYEKMQSDKGSIPDRFSAQQFSDYHSELNMSSLELGDSALYFCASIKPEGRAGGSNQPQHFGDGTRLSIL.

The table lists this clone with a few counts. The J gene is TRBJ2-3, the V gene TRBV6-1; D remains ambiguous. V lost 4 bases, J lost 4 bases, and 6 bases lay in between. The CDR3 totals 12 residues. Germline-derived CDR1 and CDR2 are MNHNS and SASEGT. The CDR3 DNA is TGTGCCAGCAGTGGGACGGCAGATACGCAGTATTTT. Its translation: CASSGTADTQYF.

The V gene is TRBV15, the J gene TRBJ2-7; D call uncertain. Germline V CDR1 and CDR2: LNHNV, YYDKDF (reference sequence). This CDR3 comprises 13 residues. Trimming pared 1 base from V and 2 bases from J, leaving 6 bases between. Here the CDR3 DNA reads TGTGCCACCAGCAGAGCCGGGCCCTACGAGCAGTACGTC. This translates into CATSRAGPYEQYV.

V and J are TRBV10-3 and TRBJ1-2; D is unclear. The CDR3 length is 12 residues. Germline V CDR1 and CDR2: ENHRY, SYGVKD. V lost 3 bases and J lost 8, with 10 bases in between. The CDR3 is CAISDSTEGYTF. The CDR3 DNA reads TGTGCCATCAGTGATTCCACGGAGGGCTACACCTTC.

V is TRBV6-1 and J is TRBJ1-2; tentatively, D is TRBD1 (5 bases). Germline lookup yields CDR1 MNHNS and CDR2 SASEGT. The CDR3 spans 14 residues. Trimming cost V 4 bases and J 8 bases, with 17 bases left between them. The CDR3 nucleotides are TGTGCCAGCAGTGCCAGGGTCCAGGCGAGAGGCTACACCTTC. Translation gives CASSARVQARGYTF.

This clone turned up a few times. The gene calls are TRBV14 and TRBJ2-7, with a weak D call TRBD1 (5 bases). Trimming shortened V by 1 base and J by 7 bases, and 8 bases separated the two germline ends. This CDR3 region has 12 residues. In germline, CDR1 is SGHDN, CDR2 FVKESK. Here the CDR3 reads CASSQGGLEQYF. The CDR3 DNA is TGTGCCAGCAGCCAAGGGGGCTTGGAGCAGTACTTC.

In its sample, this clone was seen once. The chain links TRBV9 to TRBJ2-1; D is perhaps TRBD1 (6 bases). The CDR3 covers 14 residues. The germline V gene encodes CDR1 SGDLS and CDR2 YYNGEE. V was clipped by 0 bases and J by 6 bases, with 10 bases between them. In nucleotides, the CDR3 is TGTGCCAGCAGCGTAGGGGGGCGCATCAATGAGCAGTTCTTC. It translates to CASSVGGRINEQFF.

The CDR3: CALREGRTELFF. In nucleotides, the CDR3 is TGTGCCTTACGGGAGGGCCGGACGGAGCTGTTTTTT. The V and J genes are TRBV30 and TRBJ2-2; 8 bases are shared with TRBD2. Per germline, CDR1 GTSNPN and CDR2 SVGIG (reference sequence). This CDR3 region has 12 residues. V was clipped by 7 bases and J by 10 bases; unmatched bases: 8.

CDR3: CASSLRWGQGSGNTIYF. In DNA form, the CDR3 reads TGCGCCAGCAGCTTAAGATGGGGACAGGGGTCCGGAAACACCATATATTTT. This chain joins TRBV5-1 and TRBJ1-3, with 10 bases that match TRBD1. Germline assignment: CDR1 SGHRS and CDR2 YFSETQ. The CDR3 extends over 17 amino acids. The V gene end was trimmed by 2 bases and the J gene end by 4 bases; junction bases not matched to a gene: 9. The full variable domain, in which reference TRBV5-1 and TRBJ1-3 provide the parts outside the CDR3, is KAGVTQTPRYLIKTRGQQVTLSCSPISGHRSVSWYQQTPGQGLQFLFEYFSETQRNKGNFPGRFSGRQFSNSRSEMNVSTLELGDSALYLCASSLRWGQGSGNTIYFGEGSWLTVV.

The rearrangement joins TRBV27 to TRBJ2-7, with D unresolved. With 4 bases removed from V and 4 bases from J, the gap between germline ends came to 11 bases. The germline CDR1 and CDR2 sequences are MNHEY and SMNVEV (reference sequence). CDR3 length: 13 amino acids. The CDR3 bases are TGTGCCAGCAGTTCGAGGATGAGTTACGAGCAGTACTTC. Translated: CASSSRMSYEQYF.

This chain connects TRBV30 to TRBJ1-5; D uncertain. Trimming shortened V by 3 bases and J by 4 bases, and 7 bases separated the two germline ends. From germline, CDR1 is GTSNPN and CDR2 SVGIG (reference sequence). CDR3 length: 12 residues. The CDR3: CAWSGGNQPQHF. Here the CDR3 DNA reads TGTGCCTGGAGCGGCGGTAATCAGCCCCAGCATTTT.

The sample holds one count of this clone. The chain joins TRBV30 to TRBJ2-3; 7 nucleotides match TRBD2. Trimming cost V 4 bases and J 2 bases; bases outside gene matches: 6. The CDR3 spans 14 residues. CDR1 and CDR2 from the germline V gene are GTSNPN and SVGIG (reference sequence). This CDR3 is CAWTRAGFTDTQYF. The CDR3 bases are TGTGCCTGGACCCGAGCGGGGTTCACAGATACGCAGTATTTT.

This chain uses TRBV30 with TRBJ2-7; 10 nucleotides agree with TRBD2. The J segment lost 7 bases and the V segment lost 4 bases, leaving 19 bases of the junction unmatched. Germline values: CDR1 GTSNPN, CDR2 SVGIG (reference sequence). The CDR3 is 17 amino acids. The CDR3 DNA reads TGTGCCTGGACCCTGAAGGGTCTAGCGGGAGAGGTGGGGGAGCAGTACGTC. It yields the protein CAWTLKGLAGEVGEQYV.

V usage is TRBV28 and J usage is TRBJ2-3, with no clear D. Germline-derived CDR1 and CDR2 are MDHEN and SYDVKM. With 3 bases removed from V and 4 bases from J, the gap between germline ends came to 11 bases. The CDR3 covers 14 residues. The CDR3 sequence: CASSFPAGPDTQYF. CDR3 nucleotides: TGTGCCAGCAGTTTTCCCGCAGGACCAGATACGCAGTATTTT.

The rearrangement links TRBV7-9 to TRBJ2-1, with D tentatively TRBD1 (6 bases). The CDR3 covers 15 residues. Germline CDR1 is SEHNR and CDR2 is FQNEAQ (reference sequence). V lost 5 bases and J 4 bases, leaving 15 bases between the germline ends. The CDR3 DNA is TGTGCCAGCAGCCCACCGGGACAAGCTTACAATGAGCAGTTCTTC. Its protein product is CASSPPGQAYNEQFF.

V gene TRBV30 combines with J gene TRBJ2-5; TRBD2 agrees at 12 bases. The V segment lost 0 bases and the J segment 5 bases; nucleotides outside the gene matches: 1. The CDR3 has 14 residues. Germline lookup yields CDR1 GTSNPN and CDR2 SVGIG (reference sequence). The chain's CDR3 is CAWSVTSGRETQYF. The CDR3 DNA sequence: TGTGCCTGGAGTGTAACTAGCGGGAGGGAGACCCAGTACTTC.

A single count supports this clone. This rearrangement joins TRBV9 to TRBJ2-1; a possible D gene is TRBD2 (6 bases). Trimming shortened V by 3 bases and J by 3 bases, and 13 bases separated the two germline ends. Germline lookup yields CDR1 SGDLS and CDR2 YYNGEE. The CDR3 is 15 amino acids. The CDR3 nucleotides read TGTGCCAGCAGCGAGGGACTTCAGATCTACAATGAGCAGTTCTTC. Translating gives CASSEGLQIYNEQFF.

This chain links TRBV6-1 with TRBJ1-1, with D possibly being TRBD1 (5 bases). This CDR3 comprises 14 residues. The ends were cut back, 6 bases at V and 2 bases at J, with 13 bases in the middle. CDR1 is MNHNS and CDR2 is SASEGT in the germline V gene. The DNA of the CDR3 is TGTGCCAGCAGCCACAGCGGGGCCAACACTGAAGCTTTCTTT. Encoded protein: CASSHSGANTEAFF.

The J gene is TRBJ2-3, the V gene TRBV29-1; TRBD1 agrees at 11 bases. Germline CDR1 reads SQVTM; CDR2 reads ANQGSEA. J gave up 5 bases and V 4 bases, and 8 bases lay outside the gene matches. The CDR3 spans 15 residues. For the CDR3, the DNA is TGCAGCGTTGGGAGAGGGACAGGGGGAGGAGATACGCAGTATTTT. It encodes CSVGRGTGGGDTQYF.

This clone appeared a few times. This chain connects TRBV5-1 to TRBJ2-1; no reliable D call. The ends were cut back, 0 bases at V and 5 bases at J, with 3 bases in the middle. The CDR3 runs 12 residues. CDR1 and CDR2 (germline): SGHRS, YFSETQ. Written as DNA, the CDR3 is TGCGCCAGCAGCTTGGAGGACAATGAGCAGTTCTTC. This translates into CASSLEDNEQFF.

The chain combines TRBV5-5 with TRBJ1-3; no definite D call. Germline loops: CDR1 SGHKS, CDR2 YYEKEE (reference sequence). CDR3 length: 15 amino acids. V lost 2 bases to trimming and J lost 3 bases, with 12 bases between them. CDR3 loop: CASSLPSAGGNTIYF. CDR3 coding DNA: TGTGCCAGCAGCTTACCATCAGCCGGTGGAAACACCATATATTTT.

V usage is TRBV5-1 and J usage is TRBJ1-5, with 7 bases that match TRBD1. The germline V gene encodes CDR1 SGHRS and CDR2 YFSETQ. Trimming removed 0 bases from V and 6 bases from J; junction bases left unmatched: 3. The CDR3 extends over 14 amino acids. CDR3 bases: TGCGCCAGCAGCTTGGGACAGGGCGTTCAGCCCCAGCATTTT. As protein: CASSLGQGVQPQHF.

The rearrangement links TRBV27 to TRBJ1-2, with TRBD1 matching over 8 bases. From germline, CDR1 is MNHEY and CDR2 SMNVEV (reference sequence). Germline trimming cut 8 bases from V and 4 bases from J; bases unmatched to any gene: 9. The CDR3 spans 14 residues. CDR3 sequence (DNA): TGTGCCAGCTCCCCAACTGGGACAGGCTATGGCTACACCTTC. This encodes CASSPTGTGYGYTF.

The chain couples TRBV29-1 to TRBJ1-5; perhaps TRBD1 as D (6 bases). Trimming took 7 bases from V and 4 from J, leaving 11 bases between them. The germline V gene encodes CDR1 SQVTM and CDR2 ANQGSEA. The CDR3 length is 12 residues. The CDR3: CSAGGMNQPQHF. CDR3 bases: TGCAGCGCGGGGGGCATGAATCAGCCCCAGCATTTT.

The chain is built from TRBV29-1 and TRBJ2-3; D might be TRBD1 (6 bases). Between the trimmed V and J ends, which lost 2 bases and 3 bases, there was a span of 12 bases. This CDR3 has 14 amino acids. Germline-derived CDR1 and CDR2 are SQVTM and ANQGSEA. The CDR3 DNA follows: TGCAGCGTTGAACAGGGGACCTGGACAGATACGCAGTATTTT. Translation: CSVEQGTWTDTQYF.

This chain joins TRBV28 and TRBJ1-1, with a weak D call TRBD1 (5 bases). Per the germline V gene, CDR1 is MDHEN and CDR2 is SYDVKM. Trimming shortened V by 5 bases and J by 8 bases, and 12 bases separated the two germline ends. The CDR3 covers 12 residues. CDR3 amino acids: CASSIPGKEAFF. The DNA of the CDR3 is TGTGCCAGCAGTATCCCAGGGAAAGAAGCTTTCTTT.

The chain joins TRBV7-2 to TRBJ1-2; TRBD1 is a possible D gene (6 bases). V was pared by 4 bases and J by 8 bases, with 11 bases between. CDR1 is SGHTA, CDR2 FQGNSA, per germline. This CDR3 has 12 amino acids. The CDR3 region has the DNA TGTGCCAGCAGCTACGGACAGAGGGGCTACACCTTC. This gives the protein CASSYGQRGYTF.

This sequence joins TRBV28 and TRBJ1-1; 8 bases are a match to TRBD1. This CDR3 is built from 12 residues. Germline CDR1 and CDR2: MDHEN and SYDVKM. The V and J ends lost 8 bases and 1 base, in that order; junction bases with no gene match: 0. CDR3 in DNA: TGTGCCAGCGGACAGGGGAACACTGAAGCTTTCTTT. It translates to CASGQGNTEAFF.

The chain combines TRBV4-3 with TRBJ1-1, with a tentative D call TRBD1 (5 bases). V lost 8 bases, J lost 0 bases, and 19 bases lay in between. Germline assignment: CDR1 LGHNA and CDR2 YSLEER. The CDR3 totals 16 residues. Written as DNA, the CDR3 is TGCGCCAGCTCCCTACAGCGAGGGGTGATGAACACTGAAGCTTTCTTT. This encodes CASSLQRGVMNTEAFF.